The 5 T cell receptor beta chains in this list originate from one sample, sequenced in a study of blood T cell repertoires in COVID-19. Assay used: immunoSEQ multiplex PCR; TCRdb lists only in-frame clones, some missing. The top ten hold around 7% of the sample, which has under 200,000 clones, around 80% seen once. Sequenced input: peripheral blood. These receptors all stem from a man aged 70 or older with active or convalescent COVID-19.

The chain couples TRBV5-1 to TRBJ2-1, with TRBD2 matching over 8 bases. Germline CDR1 reads SGHRS; CDR2 reads YFSETQ. J lost 0 bases, V lost 6 bases, and 5 bases had no gene match. The CDR3 covers 15 residues. CDR3 sequence: CASTLAGNSYNEQFF. DNA of the CDR3: TGCGCCAGCACCTTAGCGGGGAACTCCTACAATGAGCAGTTCTTC.

This chain joins TRBV27 and TRBJ2-7; 12 bases fit TRBD2. Germline V lookup: CDR1 MNHEY, CDR2 SMNVEV (reference sequence). This CDR3 has 15 residues. The trim removed 4 bases at V and 2 bases at J, leaving 3 bases unmatched. This CDR3 is CASSSRLAGAYEQYF. The CDR3 DNA follows: TGTGCCAGCAGTTCTCGACTAGCGGGAGCCTACGAGCAGTACTTC.

This clone was counted once. The chain couples TRBV4-3 to TRBJ1-4; 10 bases agree with TRBD1. The CDR3 runs to 16 residues. J gave up 7 bases and V 3 bases, and 8 bases lay outside the gene matches. Germline values: CDR1 LGHNA, CDR2 YSLEER. The DNA of the CDR3 is TGCGCCAGCAGCCACGGAGGGACAGGGGCTGGTGAAAAACTGTTTTTT. This codes for CASSHGGTGAGEKLFF.

The CDR3 nucleotides read TGTGCCAGTAGTATAGATTCGGGCAACCCTGGAGGAAAACTGTTTTTT. It codes for CASSIDSGNPGGKLFF. The chain uses TRBV19 and TRBJ1-4; D not resolved. Trimming stripped 0 bases from V and 10 bases from J, with 18 bases between. CDR3 length: 16 amino acids. The germline V gene has CDR1 LNHDA and CDR2 SQIVND (reference sequence). Full variable domain (missing parts from reference TRBV19 and TRBJ1-4): DGGITQSPKYLFRKEGQNVTLSCEQNLNHDAMYWYRQDPGQGLRLIYYSQIVNDFQKGDIAEGYSVSREKKESFPLTVTSAQKNPTAFYLCASSIDSGNPGGKLFFGSGTQLSVL.

J is TRBJ2-2 and V is TRBV9; 8 bases fit TRBD1. Germline V gives CDR1 SGDLS, CDR2 YYNGEE. This CDR3 spans 14 amino acids. With V trimmed by 4 bases and J by 6 bases, 5 bases remained unmatched. CDR3 protein: CASSPRTGSGELFF. The CDR3, as DNA: TGTGCCAGCAGCCCCCGGACAGGGTCCGGGGAGCTGTTTTTT.